This T cell receptor (beta chain) comes out of a study of Tregs in tolerant kidney transplant recipients (dated by TCRdb to between 2018 and 2021). In the study overall: The study used TCRbeta sequencing to identify donor-specific regulatory T cells before combined kidney and bone marrow transplantation, then tracked those cells after transplant.

From cysteine to phenylalanine, the CDR3 is 15 amino acids long. The read is trimmed to its CDR3 DNA, 45 bases read in frame from base 1. V lost 0 bases and J lost 6 bases; the stretch between them is 12 bases long. What the work shows at the level of the full study, not this receptor alone: In tolerant patients, donor-specific Tregs expanded more than Tregs overall, which suggests antigen-driven rather than nonspecific expansion. Because the PCR primers were changed over time for some patients, nucleotide-level comparison could not be performed across the samples from those patients. Because only a small number of patients were included, the study had limitations, and the results will need to be validated in larger populations as well as under other immunosuppression protocols. The most biologically relevant and donor-specific TCRbeta repertoire appeared to be identified by expanding Tregs with activated donor B cells. Biological reproducibility was not directly addressed, though technical replication error appeared minimal.

The transplants used related donors along with nonmyeloablative bone marrow transplantation, and in the human trials mixed chimerism was transient. Unstimulated Tregs (CD4+CD25+CD127-), CD4+ non-Tregs (CD4+CD25-), CD4 and CD8 cells were FACS-sorted from thawed PBMCs. Several combined kidney and bone marrow transplant recipients from the ITN036ST trial were included as patients, and samples were available only from these trial subjects. Healthy control blood was processed to PBMCs with a Ficoll density gradient and then cryopreserved, whereas patient PBMCs were collected both before and after transplant. Genomic DNA was extracted from sorted cells with the QIAGEN DNeasy Blood and Tissue Kit for TCRbeta CDR3 sequencing. High-throughput TCRbeta CDR3 sequencing, which included PCR amplification with bias correction and internal controls, was done commercially through immunoSEQ. In the authors' own workflow: Unique productive TCRbeta sequences were defined by CDR3 nucleotide sequence where primers matched, otherwise by CDR3 amino acid sequence with Vbeta and Jbeta genes. As a correction for sorting error, sequences shared between sorted populations at a frequency ratio of 2:1 or less were discarded, and the remaining shared sequences were assigned to the higher population. Donor-reactive sequences were defined as at least 5-fold expanded in CFSE-low cells versus unstimulated cells, with frequency of at least 0.01% in CFSE-low cells. Repertoire divergence was quantified by Jensen-Shannon divergence calculated from the top 100 TCRbeta sequences ranked by frequency. When a sample had multiple sequencing runs, each run was corrected for sorting error separately and the runs were then pooled. In TCRdb, the immuneACCESS table is reduced to in-frame sequences with V and J assigned. These tables do not hold every clone; where another copy was compared, an unresolved V gene accounts for under half, and the others remain unexplained. V and J calls and clone size follow that table, whereas D and trimming were derived from the DNA. The sample records about 50,000 clones, over 85% of which are singletons. Around 15% of the sample rests with the top ten.

This clone was seen more than once but under ten times. Its antigen specificity is not known. The input lacks base qualities; no much larger clone sits a single base away. This specimen was CD8+ T cells from blood (PBMCs), taken 12 months after the transplant. This sequence was found in a human patient who received a combined kidney and bone marrow transplant. Donor T cells from the graft may be present among the T cells after a transplant. This chain joins TRBV5-3 to TRBJ1-4; 6 matching bases give a weak D call of TRBD1. TRBV5-3 counts as an open reading frame of uncertain function. The DNA sequence follows: TGTGCCAGAAGCTTGGAGAAGGGGGGGGATGAAAAACTGTTTTTT. This is translated as CARSLEKGGDEKLFF.